This TCR beta chain was observed in a study of cytomegalovirus exposure and HLA in healthy donors. Study-wide findings and caveats: In vitro assays verified that three CMV-associated chains recognized CMV antigens specifically.

Repertoires were generated with immunoSEQ multiplex PCR, while TCRdb's copy carries only in-frame clones and drops some. The sample carries roughly 120,000 clones, approximately 89% recorded once. As regards this clone: Its antigen remains unidentified.

The CDR3 runs to 11 residues. CDR1 is KGHSH, CDR2 LQKENI, per germline. V was shortened by 6 bases and J by 2 bases, with 4 bases between the two germline ends. The TCR comes from a man aged 25 to 45 in good health and CMV-seronegative. The genes are TRBV18 and TRBJ1-1; D remains ambiguous. Sequenced: PBMCs. The CDR3 region has the DNA TGTGCCAGCTCGACTAACACTGAAGCTTTCTTT. It yields the protein CASSTNTEAFF.